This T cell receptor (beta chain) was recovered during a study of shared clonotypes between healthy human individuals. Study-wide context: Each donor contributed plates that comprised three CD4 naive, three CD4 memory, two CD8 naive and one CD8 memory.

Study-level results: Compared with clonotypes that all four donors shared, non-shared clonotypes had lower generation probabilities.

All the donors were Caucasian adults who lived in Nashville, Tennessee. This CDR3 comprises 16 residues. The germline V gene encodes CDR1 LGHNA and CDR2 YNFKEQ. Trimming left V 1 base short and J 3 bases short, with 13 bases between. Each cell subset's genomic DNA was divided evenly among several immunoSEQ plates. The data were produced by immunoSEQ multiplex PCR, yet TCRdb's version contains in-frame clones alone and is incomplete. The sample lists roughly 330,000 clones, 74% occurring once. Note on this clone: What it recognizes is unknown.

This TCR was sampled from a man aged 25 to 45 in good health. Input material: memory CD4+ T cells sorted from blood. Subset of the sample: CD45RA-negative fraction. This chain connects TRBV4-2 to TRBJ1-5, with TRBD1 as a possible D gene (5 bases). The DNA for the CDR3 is TGTGCCAGCAGCCAAGGGGAACGGGGGTACAATCAGCCCCAGCATTTT. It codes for CASSQGERGYNQPQHF.